A selection of T cell receptor beta chains follows, all from one sample in a study of T cell repertoires in cytomegalovirus infection. TCRdb passed the reads through MiXCR, listing each CDR3 protein once. Of about 130,000 distinct CDR3 sequences in the sample, roughly a quarter were seen once. No antigen has been identified for these receptors. Sequenced sample: PBMCs, sequenced either directly or after in vitro stimulation (not recorded which). These receptors were collected from a human donor in good health (CMV status not recorded). Some clones in this sample may be carry-over from other donors' samples. Each CDR3 is given with its conserved first and last residue. The order of the fields is D gene, V gene, J gene, clone size, CDR3 protein, CDR3 DNA. A D gene is named only where the DNA matches it firmly. Not all rows give a size; the values are once, few, many and, for expanded clones, a class.

d_call: TRBD1; v_call: TRBV7-9; j_call: TRBJ1-1; clone_size: few; cdr3_aa: CASSKDRMNTEAFF; cdr3_nt: TGTGCCAGCAGTAAGGACAGGATGAACACTGAAGCTTTCTTT
d_call: TRBD1; v_call: TRBV29-1; j_call: TRBJ2-6; clone_size: many; cdr3_aa: CSAVGTGGPGANVLTF; cdr3_nt: TGCAGCGCCGTAGGGACAGGGGGCCCTGGGGCCAACGTCCTGACTTTC
d_call: .; v_call: TRBV12-3/TRBV12-4; j_call: TRBJ2-3; clone_size: few; cdr3_aa: CASSASVSTDTQYF; cdr3_nt: TGTGCCAGCAGCGCTAGCGTTAGCACAGATACGCAGTATTTT
d_call: .; v_call: TRBV6-1; j_call: TRBJ2-5; clone_size: few; cdr3_aa: CASSESGKETQYF; cdr3_nt: TGTGCCAGCAGTGAGTCAGGGAAAGAGACCCAGTACTTC
d_call: .; v_call: TRBV7-2; j_call: TRBJ2-3; clone_size: many; cdr3_aa: CASSFWGLTDTQYF; cdr3_nt: TGTGCCAGCAGCTTTTGGGGGCTCACAGATACGCAGTATTTT
d_call: .; v_call: TRBV28; j_call: TRBJ1-1; clone_size: few; cdr3_aa: CASSRAGSNTEAFF; cdr3_nt: TGTGCCAGCAGTCGAGCAGGGTCGAACACTGAAGCTTTCTTT
d_call: TRBD2; v_call: TRBV12-3/TRBV12-4; j_call: TRBJ2-5; clone_size: few; cdr3_aa: CASSRRAGEGETQYF; cdr3_nt: TGTGCCAGCTCAAGACGAGCGGGAGAGGGAGAGACCCAGTACTTC
d_call: TRBD2; v_call: TRBV29-1; j_call: TRBJ2-3; clone_size: many; cdr3_aa: CSVGAGWEGQDTQYF; cdr3_nt: TGCAGCGTTGGCGCCGGGTGGGAGGGCCAAGATACGCAGTATTTT
d_call: .; v_call: TRBV7-3; j_call: TRBJ2-1; clone_size: many; cdr3_aa: CASSLGGRNQFF; cdr3_nt: TGTGCCAGCAGCTTAGGGGGAAGGAACCAGTTCTTC
d_call: .; v_call: TRBV6-1; j_call: TRBJ2-2; clone_size: .; cdr3_aa: CASSEIRNTGELFF; cdr3_nt: TGTGCCAGCAGTGAAATCAGGAACACCGGGGAGCTGTTTTTT
d_call: .; v_call: TRBV27; j_call: TRBJ2-1; clone_size: .; cdr3_aa: CASSFGLEQFF; cdr3_nt: TGTGCCAGCAGTTTCGGATTAGAGCAGTTCTTC
d_call: TRBD2; v_call: TRBV6-5; j_call: TRBJ2-1; clone_size: .; cdr3_aa: CASSPIAGGHNEQFF; cdr3_nt: TGTGCCAGCAGTCCCATAGCGGGAGGTCACAATGAGCAGTTCTTC
d_call: .; v_call: TRBV12-3/TRBV12-4; j_call: TRBJ1-5; clone_size: .; cdr3_aa: CASSYNRGNQPQHF; cdr3_nt: TGTGCCAGCAGCTACAACAGGGGCAATCAGCCCCAGCATTTT
d_call: .; v_call: TRBV28; j_call: TRBJ2-1; clone_size: .; cdr3_aa: CASCVTYNEQFF; cdr3_nt: TGTGCCAGCTGCGTAACCTACAATGAGCAGTTCTTC
d_call: .; v_call: TRBV10-3; j_call: TRBJ2-5; clone_size: .; cdr3_aa: CAISNQDPGTQYF; cdr3_nt: TGTGCCATCAGTAACCAAGACCCGGGGACCCAGTACTTC
d_call: TRBD1; v_call: TRBV7-9; j_call: TRBJ1-2; clone_size: few; cdr3_aa: CASTLVGQGVYGYTF; cdr3_nt: TGTGCCAGCACCTTAGTAGGACAGGGGGTCTATGGCTACACCTTC
d_call: .; v_call: TRBV7-2; j_call: TRBJ1-4; clone_size: many; cdr3_aa: CASSPVGGFSEKLFF; cdr3_nt: TGTGCCAGCAGCCCGGTGGGGGGGTTTTCTGAAAAACTGTTTTTT
d_call: .; v_call: TRBV7-2; j_call: TRBJ2-3; clone_size: few; cdr3_aa: CASSPRFDTQYF; cdr3_nt: TGTGCCAGCAGCCCCAGGTTTGATACGCAGTATTTT
d_call: TRBD2; v_call: TRBV6-6; j_call: TRBJ2-5; clone_size: .; cdr3_aa: CASSNLAGVVKTQYF; cdr3_nt: TGTGCCAGCAGCAACCTAGCGGGAGTCGTGAAGACCCAGTACTTC
d_call: TRBD2; v_call: TRBV7-2; j_call: TRBJ2-3; clone_size: .; cdr3_aa: CASRKGGGGVDTQYF; cdr3_nt: TGTGCCAGCAGAAAGGGTGGGGGAGGGGTCGATACGCAGTATTTT
d_call: .; v_call: TRBV24-1; j_call: TRBJ1-6; clone_size: .; cdr3_aa: CATSDATDNSPLHF; cdr3_nt: TGTGCCACCAGTGATGCAACCGACAATTCACCCCTCCACTTT
d_call: .; v_call: TRBV30; j_call: TRBJ2-5; clone_size: .; cdr3_aa: CAWTMGETQYF; cdr3_nt: TGTGCCTGGACTATGGGGGAGACCCAGTACTTC
d_call: .; v_call: TRBV7-2; j_call: TRBJ1-2; clone_size: .; cdr3_aa: CASSLATPGLNYGYTF; cdr3_nt: TGTGCCAGCAGCTTAGCGACTCCGGGACTAAACTATGGCTACACCTTC
d_call: TRBD1; v_call: TRBV7-3; j_call: TRBJ1-2; clone_size: .; cdr3_aa: CASSLLVGATGLYGYTF; cdr3_nt: TGTGCCAGCAGCTTACTCGTTGGGGCGACAGGGCTTTATGGCTACACCTTC
d_call: .; v_call: TRBV19; j_call: TRBJ1-3; clone_size: .; cdr3_aa: CASSKGPGNTIYF; cdr3_nt: TGTGCCAGTAGTAAGGGGCCTGGAAACACCATATATTTT
d_call: .; v_call: TRBV12-5; j_call: TRBJ2-7; clone_size: .; cdr3_aa: CASGLPWDNEAEQYF; cdr3_nt: TGTGCTAGTGGTTTGCCCTGGGACAACGAGGCCGAGCAGTACTTC
d_call: .; v_call: TRBV12-3/TRBV12-4; j_call: TRBJ2-3; clone_size: .; cdr3_aa: CASTLGLGDSTDTQYF; cdr3_nt: TGTGCCAGCACCCTCGGTTTGGGGGATAGCACAGATACGCAGTATTTT
d_call: TRBD2; v_call: TRBV15; j_call: TRBJ2-1; clone_size: few; cdr3_aa: CATSRLIGLAGDVEQFF; cdr3_nt: TGTGCCACCAGCAGACTAATCGGACTAGCGGGAGACGTTGAGCAGTTCTTC
d_call: TRBD1; v_call: TRBV18; j_call: TRBJ1-2; clone_size: .; cdr3_aa: CASSPDRAGYTF; cdr3_nt: TGTGCCAGCTCACCCGACAGGGCTGGCTACACCTTC
d_call: .; v_call: TRBV19; j_call: TRBJ1-4; clone_size: .; cdr3_aa: CASSLRITNEKLFF; cdr3_nt: TGTGCCAGTAGTTTGCGGATTACTAATGAAAAACTGTTTTTT
d_call: TRBD1; v_call: TRBV6-6; j_call: TRBJ1-3; clone_size: few; cdr3_aa: CASSYAGQGSGNTIYF; cdr3_nt: TGTGCCAGCAGTTACGCGGGACAGGGGTCTGGAAACACCATATATTTT
d_call: .; v_call: TRBV7-8; j_call: TRBJ1-5; clone_size: many; cdr3_aa: CASSLERGNNQPQHF; cdr3_nt: TGTGCCAGCAGCTTAGAACGGGGGAACAATCAGCCCCAGCATTTT
d_call: TRBD1; v_call: TRBV11-1; j_call: TRBJ1-2; clone_size: few; cdr3_aa: CASSSSLAGTGLGGYTF; cdr3_nt: TGTGCCAGCAGCTCTTCACTCGCCGGGACAGGTTTAGGTGGCTACACCTTC
d_call: .; v_call: TRBV28; j_call: TRBJ2-2; clone_size: .; cdr3_aa: CASSFSLGTGELFF; cdr3_nt: TGTGCCAGCAGTTTCAGCCTGGGCACCGGGGAGCTGTTTTTT
d_call: .; v_call: TRBV2; j_call: TRBJ2-7; clone_size: few; cdr3_aa: CASSDPSQGEREQYF; cdr3_nt: TGTGCCAGCAGTGACCCCTCGCAGGGAGAGAGGGAGCAGTACTTC
d_call: .; v_call: TRBV5-4; j_call: TRBJ2-1; clone_size: .; cdr3_aa: CASSPSPGLQFF; cdr3_nt: TGTGCCAGCAGCCCGTCCCCCGGTTTGCAGTTCTTC
d_call: TRBD2; v_call: TRBV7-2; j_call: TRBJ2-2; clone_size: medium-sized; cdr3_aa: CASSLRGGGRAAGELFF; cdr3_nt: TGTGCCAGCAGCTTACGAGGTGGCGGGAGGGCGGCCGGGGAGCTGTTTTTT
d_call: .; v_call: TRBV2; j_call: TRBJ2-2; clone_size: .; cdr3_aa: CASTTDAGSGTGELFF; cdr3_nt: TGTGCCAGCACCACTGACGCGGGATCGGGGACCGGGGAGCTGTTTTTT
d_call: .; v_call: TRBV6-6; j_call: TRBJ2-1; clone_size: .; cdr3_aa: CASSADSSSYNEQFF; cdr3_nt: TGTGCCAGCAGTGCGGATTCGAGCTCCTACAATGAGCAGTTCTTC
d_call: TRBD1; v_call: TRBV4-3; j_call: TRBJ2-1; clone_size: .; cdr3_aa: CASSQDPGTGAEGEQFF; cdr3_nt: TGCGCCAGCAGCCAAGACCCCGGGACAGGGGCCGAGGGAGAGCAGTTCTTC
d_call: TRBD1; v_call: TRBV20-1; j_call: TRBJ2-7; clone_size: .; cdr3_aa: CSAPQGASDEQYF; cdr3_nt: TGCAGTGCTCCACAGGGGGCGAGCGACGAGCAGTACTTC
d_call: .; v_call: TRBV29-1; j_call: TRBJ2-3; clone_size: .; cdr3_aa: CSAKDRSTDTQYF; cdr3_nt: TGCAGCGCCAAAGACAGAAGCACAGATACGCAGTATTTT
d_call: .; v_call: TRBV6-2/TRBV6-3; j_call: TRBJ2-1; clone_size: .; cdr3_aa: CASGFNEQFF; cdr3_nt: TGTGCCAGCGGATTCAATGAGCAGTTCTTC
d_call: TRBD1; v_call: TRBV7-9; j_call: TRBJ1-4; clone_size: few; cdr3_aa: CASSPSGTGGEKLFF; cdr3_nt: TGTGCCAGCAGCCCCTCCGGGACAGGGGGCGAAAAACTGTTTTTT
d_call: TRBD1; v_call: TRBV5-1; j_call: TRBJ1-2; clone_size: few; cdr3_aa: CASSPTGTGTPYGYTF; cdr3_nt: TGCGCCAGCAGCCCGACCGGGACAGGGACTCCCTATGGCTACACCTTC
d_call: TRBD1; v_call: TRBV30; j_call: TRBJ1-5; clone_size: .; cdr3_aa: CAWRGTVGQPQHF; cdr3_nt: TGTGCCTGGAGGGGGACAGTAGGGCAGCCCCAGCATTTT
d_call: .; v_call: TRBV19; j_call: TRBJ2-1; clone_size: few; cdr3_aa: CASSIDPAGRYNEQFF; cdr3_nt: TGTGCCAGTAGTATCGATCCGGCGGGGAGGTACAATGAGCAGTTCTTC
d_call: .; v_call: TRBV7-2; j_call: TRBJ2-3; clone_size: many; cdr3_aa: CASSLGSAALGDTQYF; cdr3_nt: TGTGCCAGCAGCTTAGGTAGCGCTGCACTGGGAGATACGCAGTATTTT
d_call: TRBD2; v_call: TRBV30; j_call: TRBJ2-3; clone_size: .; cdr3_aa: CASGGRVFTDTQYF; cdr3_nt: TGTGCCTCTGGCGGGAGGGTCTTCACAGATACGCAGTATTTT
d_call: .; v_call: TRBV4-2; j_call: TRBJ2-1; clone_size: .; cdr3_aa: CASSLTSSGGAYNEQFF; cdr3_nt: TGTGCCAGCAGCCTGACTTCGAGTGGTGGGGCCTACAATGAGCAGTTCTTC
d_call: .; v_call: TRBV28; j_call: TRBJ1-3; clone_size: .; cdr3_aa: CASSLSAWSTRNTIYF; cdr3_nt: TGTGCCAGCAGTTTAAGCGCGTGGAGTACTAGAAACACCATATATTTT
d_call: .; v_call: TRBV19; j_call: TRBJ2-1; clone_size: .; cdr3_aa: CASSIDRGEQFF; cdr3_nt: TGTGCCAGTAGTATAGATAGGGGTGAGCAGTTCTTC
d_call: .; v_call: TRBV7-2; j_call: TRBJ2-5; clone_size: many; cdr3_aa: CASRTAGRGQETQYF; cdr3_nt: TGTGCCAGCAGGACCGCCGGCAGGGGCCAAGAGACCCAGTACTTC
d_call: .; v_call: TRBV7-2; j_call: TRBJ2-5; clone_size: .; cdr3_aa: CASSGQQETQYF; cdr3_nt: TGTGCCAGCAGCGGACAGCAAGAGACCCAGTACTTC